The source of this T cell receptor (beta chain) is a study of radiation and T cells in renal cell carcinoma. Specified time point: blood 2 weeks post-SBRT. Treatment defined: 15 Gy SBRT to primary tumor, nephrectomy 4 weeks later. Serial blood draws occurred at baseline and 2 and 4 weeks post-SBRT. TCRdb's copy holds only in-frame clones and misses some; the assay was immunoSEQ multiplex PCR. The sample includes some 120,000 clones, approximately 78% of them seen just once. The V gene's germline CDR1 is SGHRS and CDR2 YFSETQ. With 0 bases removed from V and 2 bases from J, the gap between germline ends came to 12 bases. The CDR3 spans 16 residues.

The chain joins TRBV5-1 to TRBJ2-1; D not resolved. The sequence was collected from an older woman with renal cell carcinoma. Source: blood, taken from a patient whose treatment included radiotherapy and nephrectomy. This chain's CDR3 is CASSLAGEVTYNEQFF. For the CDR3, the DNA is TGCGCCAGCAGCTTGGCCGGTGAAGTCACCTACAATGAGCAGTTCTTC.